The 9 T cell receptor beta chains below all came from one sample that was sequenced in a study of cytotoxic CD8 clonotypes in ibrutinib-treated CLL. Using immunoSEQ multiplex PCR, the repertoire was profiled, and TCRdb retains in-frame clones only, with some absent. The repertoire includes fewer than 35,000 clones, approximately 57% of them detected once, and about 4.8% sits in the top ten. The sample was PBMCs, taken before ibrutinib treatment. The source is a human donor with chronic lymphocytic leukemia.

J is TRBJ1-2 and V is TRBV9; 11 bases are shared with TRBD1. The CDR3 has 17 residues. Losses at the gene ends were 3 bases for V and 5 bases for J; bases not matched to a gene: 12. CDR1 and CDR2 from the germline V gene are SGDLS and YYNGEE. This chain's CDR3 is CASSAGQGAPLQYGYTF. CDR3 DNA: TGTGCCAGCAGCGCCGGACAGGGGGCTCCCCTTCAGTATGGCTACACCTTC.

The gene calls are TRBV29-1 and TRBJ2-7; 14 bases agree with TRBD2. V lost 4 bases, J lost 0 bases, and 11 bases stayed unmatched. Germline CDR1 SQVTM, CDR2 ANQGSEA. CDR3 length: 18 residues. In DNA form, the CDR3 reads TGCAGCGTTGGGCGGACCGGGACTAGCGGGGGCCGCTCCTACGAGCAGTACTTC. This translates into CSVGRTGTSGGRSYEQYF.

This chain joins TRBV5-1 and TRBJ2-2; no reliable D call. Germline lookup yields CDR1 SGHRS and CDR2 YFSETQ. V was shortened by 2 bases and J by 6 bases, with 11 bases between the two germline ends. The CDR3 sequence is 14 residues long. In DNA, the CDR3 is TGCGCCAGCAGCTTCATAGCCCGGCCCGGGGAGCTGTTTTTT. It is translated as CASSFIARPGELFF.

The chain employs TRBV5-6 and TRBJ1-5; D is uncertain. V was pared by 4 bases and J by 7 bases, with 12 bases between. Germline CDR1 reads SGHDT; CDR2 reads YYEEEE. This CDR3 has 13 amino acids. This CDR3 is CASSIGRNQPQHF. As DNA, the CDR3 is TGTGCCAGCAGCATAGGGAGGAACCAGCCCCAGCATTTT.

The chain links TRBV6-5 to TRBJ1-5, with TRBD1 matching 7 bases. There are 14 residues in the CDR3. CDR1 and CDR2 (germline): MNHEY, SVGAGI. Losses at the gene ends were 6 bases for V and 6 bases for J; bases not matched to a gene: 8. CDR3 sequence: CASSSRQGSQPQHF. CDR3 nucleotides: TGTGCCAGCAGCTCCCGACAGGGTAGTCAGCCCCAGCATTTT.

This clone was seen a few times. The chain recombines TRBV11-3 with TRBJ2-5; 8 bases map to TRBD1. V lost 3 bases, J lost 5 bases, and 2 bases stayed unmatched. Looked up from germline, CDR1 is SGHNT and CDR2 is YENEEA. The CDR3 has 13 amino acids. The CDR3 DNA is TGTGCCAGCAGCTTGACAGGGGTGGAGACCCAGTACTTC. Translation gives CASSLTGVETQYF.

This clone was recorded once. The chain couples TRBV7-2 to TRBJ2-2; D might be TRBD1 (6 bases). Germline loops: CDR1 SGHTA, CDR2 FQGNSA. The CDR3 loop spans 16 amino acids. Deletions cut 6 bases from V and 3 bases from J, with 17 bases between. Here the CDR3 DNA reads TGTGCCAGCAGTCAAGGGGGTTTAGGGTACACCGGGGAGCTGTTTTTT. Encoded protein: CASSQGGLGYTGELFF. Full variable domain (missing parts from reference TRBV7-2 and TRBJ2-2): GAGVSQSPSNKVTEKGKDVELRCDPISGHTALYWYRQSLGQGLEFLIYFQGNSAPDKSGLPSDRFSAERTGGSVSTLTIQRTQQEDSAVYLCASSQGGLGYTGELFFGEGSRLTVL.

The J gene is TRBJ2-3, the V gene TRBV15; the D gene is possibly TRBD2 (5 bases). The germline V gene encodes CDR1 LNHNV and CDR2 YYDKDF (reference sequence). Trimming took off 0 bases at V and 4 bases at J, with 14 bases between the two ends. The CDR3 spans 16 residues. CDR3 loop: CATSRDRESRADTQYF. In DNA form, the CDR3 reads TGTGCCACCAGCAGAGATAGGGAATCGAGGGCAGATACGCAGTATTTT. The full variable domain, in which reference TRBV15 and TRBJ2-3 provide the parts outside the CDR3, is DAMVIQNPRYQVTQFGKPVTLSCSQTLNHNVMYWYQQKSSQAPKLLFHYYDKDFNNEADTPDNFQSRRPNTSFCFLDIRSPGLGDTAMYLCATSRDRESRADTQYFGPGTRLTVL.

The V call is TRBV7-2, the J call TRBJ2-2, with 7 nucleotides matching TRBD2. The V and J ends lost 3 bases and 0 bases, in that order; junction bases with no gene match: 4. Germline V gene data show CDR1 as SGHTA and CDR2 as FQGNSA. The length of the CDR3 is 16 residues. The CDR3 coding sequence is TGTGCCAGCAGCTTCACCAGCGGGGCGAACACCGGGGAGCTGTTTTTT. It yields the protein CASSFTSGANTGELFF.